This T cell receptor (beta chain) was captured by sequencing in a study of T cells in Graves' hyperthyroidism and ophthalmopathy. A note on this clonotype: Its antigen is not known. A much larger clone lies one base from this, so it may be a read error.

V was trimmed by 7 bases and J by 5 bases, leaving 11 bases between them. The CDR3 is 12 residues long. Germline-derived CDR1 and CDR2 are SEHNR and FQNEAQ (reference sequence). General study points: Most thyroid clonotypes expanded above 0.001 were also detected in blood.

Amplification targeted TCR beta CDR3 regions from RNA transcripts. The HTBI primer set served for first-round RT-PCR of the TCR CDR3. MiXCR was run by TCRdb on the multiplex PCR reads, yielding one entry per CDR3 protein. The sample has under 400,000 distinct CDR3 sequences, roughly 13% seen once; the top ten hold 9.5% to 11%. The chain joins TRBV7-9 to TRBJ2-5, with D hard to call. Sequenced input: blood. The TCR comes from a woman aged 55-70 years with Graves' hyperthyroidism. The CDR3: CASNPLKETQYF. DNA of the CDR3: TGTGCCAGCAACCCCTTGAAGGAGACCCAGTACTTC.